This T cell receptor (beta chain) originates from a study of blood T cell repertoires in COVID-19. Study in general: PBMCs, B-cell-depleted T cells, or T cells were the source of the cDNA or gDNA that made up the material.

The germline V gene encodes CDR1 LNHDA and CDR2 SQIVND (reference sequence). Trimming removed 8 bases from V and 4 bases from J, with 14 bases in between. The CDR3 extends over 13 amino acids. The repertoire was sequenced with immunoSEQ multiplex PCR; TCRdb's copy has only in-frame clones and lacks some. The sample shows a few hundred thousand clones, 80% to 90% of them seen only once. Sequenced material: peripheral blood. V and J are TRBV19 and TRBJ1-1; no reliable D call. This receptor was obtained from a woman aged 40 to 55 who had recovered from COVID-19. The CDR3 reads CASHAAGFTEAFF. CDR3 DNA sequence: TGTGCCAGTCACGCCGCGGGTTTCACTGAAGCTTTCTTT.